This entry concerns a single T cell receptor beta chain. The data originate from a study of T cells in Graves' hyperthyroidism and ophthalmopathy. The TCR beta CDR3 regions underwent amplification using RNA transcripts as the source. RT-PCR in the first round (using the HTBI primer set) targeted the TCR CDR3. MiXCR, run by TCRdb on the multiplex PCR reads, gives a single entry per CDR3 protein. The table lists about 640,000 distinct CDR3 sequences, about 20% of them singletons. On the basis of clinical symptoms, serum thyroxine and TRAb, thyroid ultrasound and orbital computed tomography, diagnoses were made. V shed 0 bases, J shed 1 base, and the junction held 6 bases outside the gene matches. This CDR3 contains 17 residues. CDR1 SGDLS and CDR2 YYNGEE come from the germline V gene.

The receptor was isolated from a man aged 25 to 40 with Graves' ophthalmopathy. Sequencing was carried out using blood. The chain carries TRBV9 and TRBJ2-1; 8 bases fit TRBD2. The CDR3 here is CASSVADLAGSYNEQFF. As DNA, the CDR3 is TGTGCCAGCAGCGTAGCTGATCTAGCGGGTTCCTACAATGAGCAGTTCTTC.